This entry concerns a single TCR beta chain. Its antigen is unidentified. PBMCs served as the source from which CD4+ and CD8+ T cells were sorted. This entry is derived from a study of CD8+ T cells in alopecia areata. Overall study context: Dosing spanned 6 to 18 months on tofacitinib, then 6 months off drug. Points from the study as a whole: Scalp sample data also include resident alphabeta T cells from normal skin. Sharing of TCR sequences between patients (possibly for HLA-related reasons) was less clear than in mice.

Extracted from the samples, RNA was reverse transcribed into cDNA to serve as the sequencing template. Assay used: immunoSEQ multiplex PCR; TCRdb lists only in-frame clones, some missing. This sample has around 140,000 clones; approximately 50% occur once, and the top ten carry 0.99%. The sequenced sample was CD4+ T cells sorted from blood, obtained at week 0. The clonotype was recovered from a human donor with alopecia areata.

The CDR3 loop is CASRAGTGVYEQYF. CDR3 DNA: TGTGCCAGCAGGGCCGGGACAGGGGTCTACGAGCAGTACTTC. The chain joins TRBV2 to TRBJ2-7, with TRBD1 matching 10 bases. This CDR3 is built from 14 residues. The trim removed 6 bases at V and 3 bases at J, leaving 5 bases unmatched. Per germline, CDR1 SNHLY and CDR2 FYNNEI.